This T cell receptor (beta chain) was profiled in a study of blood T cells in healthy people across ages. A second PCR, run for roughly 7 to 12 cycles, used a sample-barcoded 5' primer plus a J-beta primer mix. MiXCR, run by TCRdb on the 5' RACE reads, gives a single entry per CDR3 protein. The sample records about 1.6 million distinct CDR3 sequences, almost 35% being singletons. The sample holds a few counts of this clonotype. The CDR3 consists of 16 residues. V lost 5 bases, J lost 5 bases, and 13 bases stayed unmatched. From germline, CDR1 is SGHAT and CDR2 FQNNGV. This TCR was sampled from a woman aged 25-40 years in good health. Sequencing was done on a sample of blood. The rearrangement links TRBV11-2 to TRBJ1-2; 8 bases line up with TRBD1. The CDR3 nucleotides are TGTGCCAGCAGCACGCCGACAGGGGTTAATGTGTATGGCTACACCTTC. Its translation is CASSTPTGVNVYGYTF.